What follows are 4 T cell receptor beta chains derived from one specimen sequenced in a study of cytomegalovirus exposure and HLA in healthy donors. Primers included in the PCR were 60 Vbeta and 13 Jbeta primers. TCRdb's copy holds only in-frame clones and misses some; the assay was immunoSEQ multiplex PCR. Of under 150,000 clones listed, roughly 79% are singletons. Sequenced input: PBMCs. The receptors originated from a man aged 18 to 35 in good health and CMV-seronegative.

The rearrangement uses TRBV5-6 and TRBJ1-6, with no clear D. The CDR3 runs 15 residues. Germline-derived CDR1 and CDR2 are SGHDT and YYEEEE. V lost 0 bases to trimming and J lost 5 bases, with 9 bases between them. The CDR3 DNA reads TGTGCCAGCAGCTTGGCGCGTTTGGATAATTCACCCCTCCACTTT. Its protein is CASSLARLDNSPLHF.

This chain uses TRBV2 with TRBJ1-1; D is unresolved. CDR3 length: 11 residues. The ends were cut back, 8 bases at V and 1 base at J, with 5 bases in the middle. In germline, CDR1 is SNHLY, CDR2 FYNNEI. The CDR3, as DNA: TGTGCCAGCTTGGCGAACACTGAAGCTTTCTTT. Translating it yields CASLANTEAFF.

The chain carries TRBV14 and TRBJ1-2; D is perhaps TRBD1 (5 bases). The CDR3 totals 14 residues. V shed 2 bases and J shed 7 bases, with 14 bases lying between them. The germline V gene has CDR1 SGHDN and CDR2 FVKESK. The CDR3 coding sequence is TGTGCCAGCAGCCAAAGAGGAGGGAGGGGTGGCTACACCTTC. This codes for CASSQRGGRGGYTF.

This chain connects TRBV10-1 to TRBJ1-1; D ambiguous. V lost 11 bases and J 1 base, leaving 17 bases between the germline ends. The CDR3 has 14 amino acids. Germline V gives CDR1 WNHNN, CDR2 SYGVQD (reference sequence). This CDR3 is CAREVGFSNTEAFF. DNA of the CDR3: TGCGCCCGGGAGGTGGGGTTTTCGAACACTGAAGCTTTCTTT.